This T cell receptor (beta chain) was captured by sequencing in a study of regulatory T cells in long-lasting Graves disease. The germline V gene encodes CDR1 DFQATT and CDR2 SNEGSKA (reference sequence). The CDR3 is 12 residues long. Between the trimmed V and J ends, which lost 5 bases and 8 bases, there was a span of 13 bases. Arm-PCR with iRepertoire HTBI primers amplified the CDR3 regions for these TCR beta libraries. TCRdb used MiXCR to reprocess the multiplex PCR reads, holding one entry per CDR3 protein. The sample yields about 470,000 distinct CDR3 sequences, around a fifth seen once. The table lists this clonotype with a few counts. Its antigen is undetermined. The study's findings and limits: Persistent Graves' patients showed reduced TCR diversity versus newly diagnosed patients.

Time point noted: persistent/refractory GD, antithyroid drugs over 5 years with positive TRAb. The TCR library was made from RNA that had been extracted from PBMCs in TRIzol. The starting material was peripheral blood mononuclear cells (PBMCs), obtained when the disease was refractory, from a patient treated with antithyroid drugs. V usage is TRBV20-1 and J usage is TRBJ2-1; TRBD2 might be the D (6 bases). This TCR was recovered from a female donor with Graves disease. This CDR3 reads CSAWDSPDEQFF. CDR3 nucleotide sequence: TGCAGTGCTTGGGACTCCCCCGATGAGCAGTTCTTC.